A single T cell receptor beta chain is shown here with its context. Its antigen remains unidentified. The record originates from a study of T cell responses to AZD1222 COVID-19 vaccine. Sequencing was performed with immunoSEQ multiplex PCR; in TCRdb, only in-frame clones are kept and a portion is missing. The repertoire holds about 140,000 clones, around 90% seen once, with 3.1% in the top ten. Whole-study findings and limits: Regions 160-218 and 743-854 held dominance among vaccine-associated CD4 TCRs, which spanned spike. Among the donors, most were white British and more were female, and clonal diversity was possibly underestimated. Seropositive AZD1222 recipients at baseline numbered only six or seven. The study reported that nearly half of spike-specific TCRs target unmutated variant regions.

The V and J ends lost 2 bases and 6 bases, in that order; junction bases with no gene match: 7. The CDR3 is made up of 15 amino acids. CDR1 is ENHRY, CDR2 SYGVKD, per germline. The receptor was derived from an adult who received the AZD1222 COVID-19 vaccine. The sequencing used peripheral blood, collected 28 days after the second AZD1222 dose. The V gene is TRBV10-3, the J gene TRBJ2-3; TRBD2 matches at 8 bases. The CDR3 reads CAISEAGGRADTQYF. The CDR3 DNA reads as TGTGCCATCAGTGAGGCGGGAGGTCGAGCGGATACGCAGTATTTT.